The present entry profiles one TCR beta chain with its context. The antigen remains unidentified. The V end was cut by 1 base, the J end by 8 bases, with 20 bases between. Germline V CDR1 and CDR2: SGHTA, FQGNSA. This CDR3 is built from 16 residues. TCRdb fed the 5' RACE reads into MiXCR, producing one record per CDR3 protein. The data show a few hundred thousand distinct CDR3 sequences, more than 9% seen once. The sample originates from a study of identical twins. Study-wide points: Invariant MAIT and iNKT cells may have partly biased zero-insertion analyses.

The sample was also reused in another study, on yellow fever vaccine responses in identical twins. That work states: Twins reportedly appeared to share part of their vaccine T cell response while keeping part individual.

The sequenced material came from PBMCs. The chain is built from TRBV7-2 and TRBJ2-5; D perhaps matches TRBD2 (5 bases). The receptor's source is a woman aged 18-29 years in good health. The chain's CDR3 is CASSLGGDLQGGTQYF. CDR3 DNA sequence: TGTGCCAGCAGCTTAGGGGGAGACCTTCAAGGTGGAACCCAGTACTTC.